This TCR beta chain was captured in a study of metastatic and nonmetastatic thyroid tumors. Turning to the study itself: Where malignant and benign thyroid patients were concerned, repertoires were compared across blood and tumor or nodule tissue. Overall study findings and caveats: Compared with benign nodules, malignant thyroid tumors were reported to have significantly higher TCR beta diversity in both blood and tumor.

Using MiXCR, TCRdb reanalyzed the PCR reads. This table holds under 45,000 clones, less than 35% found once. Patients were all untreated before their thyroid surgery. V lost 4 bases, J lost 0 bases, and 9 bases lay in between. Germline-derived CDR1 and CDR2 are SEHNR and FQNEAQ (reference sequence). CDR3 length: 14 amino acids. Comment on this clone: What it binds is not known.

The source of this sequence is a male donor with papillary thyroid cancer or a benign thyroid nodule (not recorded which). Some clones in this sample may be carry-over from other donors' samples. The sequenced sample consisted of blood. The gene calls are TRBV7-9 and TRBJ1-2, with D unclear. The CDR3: CASSSVPTNYGYTF. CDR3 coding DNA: TGTGCCAGCAGCTCGGTCCCCACTAACTATGGCTACACCTTC.